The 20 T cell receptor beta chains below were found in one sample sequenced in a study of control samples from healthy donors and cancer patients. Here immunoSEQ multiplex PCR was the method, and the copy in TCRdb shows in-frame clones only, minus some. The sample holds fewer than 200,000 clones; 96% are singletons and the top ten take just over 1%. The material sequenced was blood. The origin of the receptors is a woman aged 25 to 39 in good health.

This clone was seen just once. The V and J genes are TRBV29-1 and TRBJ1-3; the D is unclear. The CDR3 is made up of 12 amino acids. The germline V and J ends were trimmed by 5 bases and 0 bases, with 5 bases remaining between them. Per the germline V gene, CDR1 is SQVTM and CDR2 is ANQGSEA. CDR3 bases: TGCAGCGTTCGGGGCTCTGGAAACACCATATATTTT. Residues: CSVRGSGNTIYF.

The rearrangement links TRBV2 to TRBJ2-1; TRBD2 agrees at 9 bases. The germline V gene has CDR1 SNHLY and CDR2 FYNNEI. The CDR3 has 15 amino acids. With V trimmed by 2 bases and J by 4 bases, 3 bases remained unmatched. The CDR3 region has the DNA TGTGCCAGCAGTGAATTCGCGGGAGGGTACAATGAGCAGTTCTTC. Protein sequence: CASSEFAGGYNEQFF.

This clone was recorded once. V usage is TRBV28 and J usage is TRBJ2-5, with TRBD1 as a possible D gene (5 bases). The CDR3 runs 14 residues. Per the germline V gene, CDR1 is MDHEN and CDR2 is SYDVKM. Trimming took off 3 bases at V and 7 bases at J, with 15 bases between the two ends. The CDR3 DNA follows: TGTGCCAGCAGTTTTCTCCAGGGTCGGGCGACCCAGTACTTC. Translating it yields CASSFLQGRATQYF.

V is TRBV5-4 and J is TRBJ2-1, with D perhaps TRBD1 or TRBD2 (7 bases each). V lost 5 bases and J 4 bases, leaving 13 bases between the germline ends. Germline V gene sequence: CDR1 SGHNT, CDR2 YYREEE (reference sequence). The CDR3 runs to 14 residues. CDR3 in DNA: TGTGCCAGCAGTCATCAGGGGGGGTACAATGAGCAGTTCTTC. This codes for CASSHQGGYNEQFF.

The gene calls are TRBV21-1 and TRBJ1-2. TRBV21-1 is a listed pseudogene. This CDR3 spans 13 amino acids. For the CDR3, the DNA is TGTGCCAGCACCAGGGGGGGGGCGGATGGCTACACCTTC. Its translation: CASTRGGADGYTF.

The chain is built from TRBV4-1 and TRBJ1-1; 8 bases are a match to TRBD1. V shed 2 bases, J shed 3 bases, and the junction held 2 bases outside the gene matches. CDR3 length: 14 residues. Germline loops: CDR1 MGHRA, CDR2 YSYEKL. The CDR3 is CASSQLQGDTEAFF. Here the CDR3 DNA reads TGCGCCAGCAGCCAATTACAGGGGGACACTGAAGCTTTCTTT.

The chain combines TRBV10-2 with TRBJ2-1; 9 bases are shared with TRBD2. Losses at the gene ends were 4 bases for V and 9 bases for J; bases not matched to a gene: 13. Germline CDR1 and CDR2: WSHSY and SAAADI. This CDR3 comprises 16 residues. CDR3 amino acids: CASSVDWDSGRGEQFF. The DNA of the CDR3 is TGCGCCAGCAGTGTAGATTGGGATAGCGGGAGAGGTGAGCAGTTCTTC.

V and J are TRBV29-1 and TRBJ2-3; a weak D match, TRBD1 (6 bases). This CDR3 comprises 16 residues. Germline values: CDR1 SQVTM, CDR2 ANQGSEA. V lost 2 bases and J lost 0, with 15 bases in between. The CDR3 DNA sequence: TGCAGCGTTGAACCGGGACAAGACCCTAGCACAGATACGCAGTATTTT. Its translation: CSVEPGQDPSTDTQYF.

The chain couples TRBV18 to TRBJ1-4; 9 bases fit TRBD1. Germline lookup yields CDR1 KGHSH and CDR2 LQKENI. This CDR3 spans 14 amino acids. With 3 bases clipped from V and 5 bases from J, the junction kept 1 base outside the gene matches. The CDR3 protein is CASSPGTGNEKLFF. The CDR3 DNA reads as TGTGCCAGCTCACCGGGGACAGGGAATGAAAAACTGTTTTTT.

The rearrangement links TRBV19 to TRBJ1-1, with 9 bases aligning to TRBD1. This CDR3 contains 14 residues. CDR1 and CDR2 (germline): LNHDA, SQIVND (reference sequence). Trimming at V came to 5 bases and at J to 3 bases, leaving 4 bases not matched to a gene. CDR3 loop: CASSGTGTDTEAFF. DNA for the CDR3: TGTGCCAGTAGTGGGACAGGGACGGACACTGAAGCTTTCTTT.

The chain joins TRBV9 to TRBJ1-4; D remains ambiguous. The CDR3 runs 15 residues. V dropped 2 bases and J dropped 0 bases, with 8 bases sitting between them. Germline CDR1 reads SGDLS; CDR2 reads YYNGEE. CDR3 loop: CASSVESATNEKLFF. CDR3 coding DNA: TGTGCCAGCAGCGTCGAGTCCGCAACTAATGAAAAACTGTTTTTT.

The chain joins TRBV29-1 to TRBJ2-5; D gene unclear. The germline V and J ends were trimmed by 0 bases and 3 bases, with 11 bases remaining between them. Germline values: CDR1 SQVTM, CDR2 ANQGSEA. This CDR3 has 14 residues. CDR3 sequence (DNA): TGCAGCGTTGAAGATCGCTTCAGAAAAGAGACCCAGTACTTC. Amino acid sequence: CSVEDRFRKETQYF.

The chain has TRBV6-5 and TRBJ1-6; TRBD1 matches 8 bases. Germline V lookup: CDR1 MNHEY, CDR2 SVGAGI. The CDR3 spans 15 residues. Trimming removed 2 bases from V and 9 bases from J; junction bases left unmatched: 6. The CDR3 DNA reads TGTGCCAGCAGTTACGTGACAGGGGCTAGTTCACCCCTCCACTTT. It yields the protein CASSYVTGASSPLHF.

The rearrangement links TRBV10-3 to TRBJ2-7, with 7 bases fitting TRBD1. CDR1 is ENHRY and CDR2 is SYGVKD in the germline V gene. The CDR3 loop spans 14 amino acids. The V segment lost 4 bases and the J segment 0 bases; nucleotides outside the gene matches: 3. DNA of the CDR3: TGTGCCATCAGTGCGGGGACAGTCTCCTACGAGCAGTACTTC. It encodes CAISAGTVSYEQYF.

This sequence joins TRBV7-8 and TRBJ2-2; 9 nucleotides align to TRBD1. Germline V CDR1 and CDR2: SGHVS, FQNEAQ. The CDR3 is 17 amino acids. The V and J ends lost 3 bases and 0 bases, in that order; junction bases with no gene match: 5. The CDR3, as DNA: TGTGCCAGCAGCTTCTACAGGGGGCGGCCGAACACCGGGGAGCTGTTTTTT. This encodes CASSFYRGRPNTGELFF.

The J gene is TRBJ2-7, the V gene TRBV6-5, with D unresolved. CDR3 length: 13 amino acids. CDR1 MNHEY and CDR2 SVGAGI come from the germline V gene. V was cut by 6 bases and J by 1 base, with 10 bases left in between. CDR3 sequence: CASSRTASYEQYF. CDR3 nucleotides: TGTGCCAGCAGCCGCACCGCTTCCTACGAGCAGTACTTC.

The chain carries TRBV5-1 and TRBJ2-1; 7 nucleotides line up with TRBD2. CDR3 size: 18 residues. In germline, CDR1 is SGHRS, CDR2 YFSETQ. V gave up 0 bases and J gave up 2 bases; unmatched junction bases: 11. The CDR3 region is CASSLGGRGFLTYNEQFF. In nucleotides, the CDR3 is TGCGCCAGCAGCTTGGGAGGGAGGGGCTTCTTAACCTACAATGAGCAGTTCTTC. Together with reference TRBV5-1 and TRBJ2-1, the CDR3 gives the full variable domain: KAGVTQTPRYLIKTRGQQVTLSCSPISGHRSVSWYQQTPGQGLQFLFEYFSETQRNKGNFPGRFSGRQFSNSRSEMNVSTLELGDSALYLCASSLGGRGFLTYNEQFFGPGTRLTVL.

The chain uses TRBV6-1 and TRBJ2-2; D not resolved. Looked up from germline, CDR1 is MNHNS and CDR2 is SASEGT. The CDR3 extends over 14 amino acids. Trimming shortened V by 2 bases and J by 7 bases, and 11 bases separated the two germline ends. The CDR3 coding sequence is TGTGCCAGCAGTGAACTGGCGTTACTCGGGGAGCTGTTTTTT. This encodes CASSELALLGELFF.

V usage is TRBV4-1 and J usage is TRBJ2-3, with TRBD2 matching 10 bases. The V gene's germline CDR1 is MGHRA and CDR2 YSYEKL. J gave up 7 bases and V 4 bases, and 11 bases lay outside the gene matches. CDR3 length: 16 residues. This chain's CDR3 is CASSPIRLAGANTQYF. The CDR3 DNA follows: TGCGCCAGCAGCCCGATCCGGCTAGCGGGAGCGAATACGCAGTATTTT.

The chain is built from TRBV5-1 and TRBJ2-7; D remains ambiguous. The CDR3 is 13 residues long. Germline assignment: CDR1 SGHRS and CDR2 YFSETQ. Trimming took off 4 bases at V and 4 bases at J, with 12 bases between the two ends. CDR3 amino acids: CASSPQPTYEQYF. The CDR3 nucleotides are TGCGCCAGCAGCCCCCAGCCAACTTACGAGCAGTACTTC.